This T cell receptor (beta chain) stems from a study of blood T cells in healthy people across ages (dated by TCRdb to the mid-2010s). Study-wide context: In model experiments, template switching captured about one uniquely barcoded TCR beta cDNA molecule for every two T cells. To track age-related changes in TCR beta repertoire diversity, the study relied on deep sequencing normalized with unique cDNA molecular identifiers. For two donors (one aged 18 to 29 and one aged 80 or older), the study analyzed two additional independent replicas of 1 million unique cDNA reads from the same blood draw. To avoid experimental bias, donors of different ages were distributed randomly across sequencing lanes. Four age groups were formed from the donors: young (average 16 years), middle-aged (roughly 38), aged (62) and long-lived (about 80).

This clonotype was observed a few times. Its target antigen remains unknown. No quality values exist for individual bases; no much larger clone is one base distant. Paper-wide results and their limitations: Because donor CMV infection status was unknown, age-related changes in expanded clonotypes were potentially confounded. Conclusive comparison of naive and antigen-experienced compartments was prevented by the profiling of bulk unsorted PBMCs. There was a strong correlation between observed TCR beta diversity and the percentage of naive T cells measured by flow cytometry. Observed TCR beta diversity per million T cells fell roughly linearly with age, and a significant reduction was already apparent by age roughly 40. Estimates of total diversity from one million sequenced T cells were regarded as lower bounds and underestimates. Compared with the aged group, the long-lived group had more naive CD4+ T cells, fewer expanded clones and increased TCR diversity, suggesting age selection.

The library was produced with 5' RACE. Instrument on record: Illumina HiSeq 2500. A second about 7 to 12 cycle PCR used a sample-barcoded 5' primer and a J-beta primer mix. A unique molecular identifier was introduced onto each TCR beta cDNA molecule by a template-switch 5' adaptor carrying 12 random nucleotides. At least 2.5 million CDR3-containing paired-end reads were obtained from each sample. The Mint cDNA synthesis kit, primed by a TRBC-specific oligonucleotide, was used to synthesize first-strand cDNA from all RNA. Following uracil-DNA glycosylase treatment, a first 18-cycle PCR with universal primers M1SS and BC2_uni_R was performed on all cDNA. The authors' analysis ran thus. For normalization, 1 million high-quality reads were randomly selected from each sample, with every read carrying a distinct molecular identifier. Instead of being binned into consensus sequences, reads with shared molecular identifiers were discarded. CDR3 identification, clonotype clustering and error correction used MiTCR with a Q25 quality threshold and the strictest error-elimination algorithm. A nonparametric unseen species model with Euler transformation was used to estimate a lower bound on total TCR beta diversity. TCRdb handled the public reads itself, with Q25 trimming in fastp and clone calling in MiXCR, and kept productive beta chains. Rows with a matching CDR3 protein are joined into one entry that keeps the most common DNA and genes. Clone size and V and J calls follow TCRdb, not the original study. Counted in this sample were approximately 690,000 distinct CDR3 sequences; over 40% of them appeared once. The ten biggest clones cover around 30% of the sample.

The donors were some 39 Caucasian individuals from Russia, aged roughly 6 to 100 years, who were systemically healthy. Each donor gave roughly 11 milliliters of peripheral blood, drawn into EDTA-treated Vacutainer tubes. Ficoll-Paque density-gradient centrifugation was used to isolate PBMCs, with at least 7 million obtained per sample. Trizol reagent was used to extract total RNA from PBMCs, with at least 6 micrograms per sample. The percentages of naive CD45RAhigh/CD27high T cells were determined by flow cytometry on a PBMC aliquot from every donor. This clonotype was obtained from a man of 80 years or more in good health. The specimen was blood.

The CDR3 corresponds to CATSRGVQETQYF. The sequenced DNA: TGTGCCACCAGCAGAGGGGTACAAGAGACCCAGTACTTC. In this chain, TRBV15 is recombined with TRBJ2-4, with no confident D gene call. The tail of the sequence fits TRBJ2-5 better, so the J call may be wrong. CDR3 length: 13 amino acids, cysteine to phenylalanine. Left in the record is the CDR3 DNA by itself, 39 bases read in frame from the first base. CDR1 LNHNV and CDR2 YYDKDF are derived from the germline V gene (reference sequence).